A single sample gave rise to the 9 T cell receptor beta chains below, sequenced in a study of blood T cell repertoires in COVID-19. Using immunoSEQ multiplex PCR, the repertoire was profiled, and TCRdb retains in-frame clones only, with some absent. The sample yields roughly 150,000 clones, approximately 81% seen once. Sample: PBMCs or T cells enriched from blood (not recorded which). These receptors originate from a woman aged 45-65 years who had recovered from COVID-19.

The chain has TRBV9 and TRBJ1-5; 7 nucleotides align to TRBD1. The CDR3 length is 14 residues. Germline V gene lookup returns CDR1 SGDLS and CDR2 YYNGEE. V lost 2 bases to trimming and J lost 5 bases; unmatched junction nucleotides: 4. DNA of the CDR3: TGTGCCAGCAGCGTCGGGACAGCCGATCAGCCCCAGCATTTT. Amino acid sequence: CASSVGTADQPQHF. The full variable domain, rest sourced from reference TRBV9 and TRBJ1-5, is DSGVTQTPKHLITATGQRVTLRCSPRSGDLSVYWYQQSLDQGLQFLIQYYNGEERAKGNILERFSAQQFPDLHSELNLSSLELGDSALYFCASSVGTADQPQHFGDGTRLSIL.

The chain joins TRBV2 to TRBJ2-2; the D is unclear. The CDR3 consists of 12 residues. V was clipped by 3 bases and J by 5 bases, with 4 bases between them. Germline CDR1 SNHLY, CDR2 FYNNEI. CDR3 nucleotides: TGTGCCAGCAGTGATAATACCGGGGAGCTGTTTTTT. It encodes CASSDNTGELFF.

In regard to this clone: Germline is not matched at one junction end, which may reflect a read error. As DNA, the CDR3 is TGTGCTAGCAGTTCACAGGTCTCCTCCTACAATGAGCAGTTCTTC. This gives the protein CASSSQVSSYNEQFF. The chain is built from TRBV7-7 and TRBJ2-1; D may be TRBD1 (5 bases). This CDR3 spans 15 amino acids. Germline values: CDR1 SSHAT, CDR2 FNYEAQ (reference sequence). Drawing the rest from reference TRBV7-7 and TRBJ2-1, the complete variable domain is GAGVSQSPRYKVTKRGQDVTLRCDPISSHATLYWYQQALGQGPEFLTYFNYEAQPDKSGLPSDRFSAERPEGSISTLTIQRTEQRDSAMYRCASSSQVSSYNEQFFGPGTRLTVL.

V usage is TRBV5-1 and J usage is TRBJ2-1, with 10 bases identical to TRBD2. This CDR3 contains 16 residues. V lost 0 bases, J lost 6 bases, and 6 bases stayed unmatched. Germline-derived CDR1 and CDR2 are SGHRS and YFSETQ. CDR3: CASSLGGTSALNEQFF. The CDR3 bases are TGCGCCAGCAGCTTGGGGGGGACTAGCGCACTCAATGAGCAGTTCTTC.

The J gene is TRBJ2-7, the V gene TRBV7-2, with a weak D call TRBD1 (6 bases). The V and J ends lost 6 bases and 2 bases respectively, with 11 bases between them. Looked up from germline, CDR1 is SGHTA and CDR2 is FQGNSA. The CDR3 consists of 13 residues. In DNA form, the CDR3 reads TGTGCCAGCAGATTCGGACAGCCCTACGAGCAGTACTTC. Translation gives CASRFGQPYEQYF. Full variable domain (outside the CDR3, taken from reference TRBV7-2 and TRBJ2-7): GAGVSQSPSNKVTEKGKDVELRCDPISGHTALYWYRQSLGQGLEFLIYFQGNSAPDKSGLPSDRFSAERTGGSVSTLTIQRTQQEDSAVYLCASRFGQPYEQYFGPGTRLTVT.

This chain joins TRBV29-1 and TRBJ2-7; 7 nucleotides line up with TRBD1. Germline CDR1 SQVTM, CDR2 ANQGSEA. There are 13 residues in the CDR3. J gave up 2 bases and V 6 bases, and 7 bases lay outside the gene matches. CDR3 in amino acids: CSVLDRAAYEQYF. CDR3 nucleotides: TGCAGCGTGTTAGACAGGGCGGCCTACGAGCAGTACTTC.

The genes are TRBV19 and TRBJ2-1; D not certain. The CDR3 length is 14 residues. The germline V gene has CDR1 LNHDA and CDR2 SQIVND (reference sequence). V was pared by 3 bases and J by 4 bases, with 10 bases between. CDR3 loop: CASSIRSQYNEQFF. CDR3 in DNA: TGTGCCAGTAGTATCCGATCCCAGTACAATGAGCAGTTCTTC.

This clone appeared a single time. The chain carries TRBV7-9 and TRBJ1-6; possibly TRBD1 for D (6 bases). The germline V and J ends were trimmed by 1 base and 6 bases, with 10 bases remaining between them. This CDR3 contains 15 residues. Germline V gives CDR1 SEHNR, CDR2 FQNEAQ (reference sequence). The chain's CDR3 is CASSLGDRSNSPLHF. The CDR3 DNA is TGTGCCAGCAGCTTAGGCGACAGGAGTAATTCACCCCTCCACTTT.

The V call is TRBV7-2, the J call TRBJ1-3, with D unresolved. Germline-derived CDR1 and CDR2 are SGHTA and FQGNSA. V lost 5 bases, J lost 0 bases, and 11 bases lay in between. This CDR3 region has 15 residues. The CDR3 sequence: CASSPGGVSGNTIYF. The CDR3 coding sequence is TGTGCCAGCAGCCCCGGCGGGGTCTCTGGAAACACCATATATTTT.